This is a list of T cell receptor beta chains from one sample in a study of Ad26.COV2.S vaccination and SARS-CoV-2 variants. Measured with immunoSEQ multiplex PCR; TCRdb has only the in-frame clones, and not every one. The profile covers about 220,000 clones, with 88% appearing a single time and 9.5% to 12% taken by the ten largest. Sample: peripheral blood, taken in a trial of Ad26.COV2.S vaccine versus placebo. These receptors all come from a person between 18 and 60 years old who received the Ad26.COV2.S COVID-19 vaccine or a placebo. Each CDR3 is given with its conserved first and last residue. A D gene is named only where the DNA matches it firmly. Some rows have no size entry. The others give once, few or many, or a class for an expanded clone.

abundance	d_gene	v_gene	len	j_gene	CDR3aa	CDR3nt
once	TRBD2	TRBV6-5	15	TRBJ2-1	CASSNPLAAYNEQFF	TGTGCCAGCAGTAACCCACTAGCGGCCTACAATGAGCAGTTCTTC
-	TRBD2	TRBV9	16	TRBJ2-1	CASSARGGILGHEQFF	TGTGCCAGCAGCGCCCGCGGGGGGATCTTGGGGCATGAGCAGTTCTTC
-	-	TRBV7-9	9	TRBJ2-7	CASSLGGYF	TGTGCCAGCAGCTTAGGGGGGTACTTC
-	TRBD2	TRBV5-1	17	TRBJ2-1	CASSLGSGRVSYNEQFF	TGCGCCAGCAGCTTGGGTAGCGGGAGGGTATCCTACAATGAGCAGTTCTTC
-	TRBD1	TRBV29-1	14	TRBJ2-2	CSVVRDSSTGELFF	TGCAGCGTTGTTCGGGACAGCTCTACCGGGGAGCTGTTTTTT
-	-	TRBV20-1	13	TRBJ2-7	CSASHGGTYEQYF	TGCAGTGCTAGTCACGGCGGGACCTACGAGCAGTACTTC
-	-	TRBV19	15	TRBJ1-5	CASSILGQGSQPQHF	TGTGCCAGTAGTATTCTCGGGCAGGGAAGTCAGCCCCAGCATTTT
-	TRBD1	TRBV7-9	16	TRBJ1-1	CASSPTARDRNTEAFF	TGTGCCAGCAGCCCCACTGCGCGGGACAGGAACACTGAAGCTTTCTTT
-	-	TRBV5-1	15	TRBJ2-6	CASSFIDSGANVLTF	TGCGCCAGCAGTTTCATAGACTCTGGGGCCAACGTCCTGACTTTC
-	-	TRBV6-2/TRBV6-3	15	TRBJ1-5	CASSYSRRDNQPQHF	TGTGCCAGCAGTTACTCGAGGAGAGATAATCAGCCCCAGCATTTT
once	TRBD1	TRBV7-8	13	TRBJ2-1	CASSLGGGGEQFF	TGTGCCAGCAGCTTAGGAGGGGGCGGTGAGCAGTTCTTC
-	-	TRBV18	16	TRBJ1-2	CASSPPWGALDYGYTF	TGTGCCAGCTCACCTCCTTGGGGAGCACTTGACTATGGCTACACCTTC
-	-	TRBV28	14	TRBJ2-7	CASTPPGLLYEQYF	TGTGCCAGCACCCCCCCGGGCCTCCTCTACGAGCAGTACTTC
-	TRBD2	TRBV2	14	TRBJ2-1	CASSAGGADNEQFF	TGTGCCAGCAGTGCCGGGGGGGCAGACAATGAGCAGTTCTTC
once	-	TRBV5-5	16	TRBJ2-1	CASSFPLGGGYNEQFF	TGTGCCAGCAGCTTTCCCCTAGGAGGTGGGTACAATGAGCAGTTCTTC
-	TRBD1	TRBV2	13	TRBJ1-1	CASQDRANTEAFF	TGTGCCAGTCAGGACAGGGCGAACACTGAAGCTTTCTTT
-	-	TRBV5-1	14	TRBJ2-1	CASSLTGTKNEQFF	TGCGCCAGCAGCTTAACCGGGACAAAAAATGAGCAGTTCTTC
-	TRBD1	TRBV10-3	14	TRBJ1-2	CAISPTGANYGYTF	TGTGCCATCAGTCCTACAGGGGCTAACTATGGCTACACCTTC
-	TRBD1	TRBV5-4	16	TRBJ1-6	CASSLVQGVINSPLHF	TGTGCCAGCAGCTTGGTACAGGGGGTGATTAATTCACCCCTCCACTTT
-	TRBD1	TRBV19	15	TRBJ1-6	CASSIDRGPNSPLHF	TGTGCCAGTAGTATAGATAGGGGGCCGAATTCACCCCTCCACTTT
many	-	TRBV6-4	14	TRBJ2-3	CASSDEAAADTQYF	TGTGCCAGCAGCGATGAAGCGGCGGCAGATACGCAGTATTTT
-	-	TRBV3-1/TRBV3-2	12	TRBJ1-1	CASNGGNTEAFF	TGTGCCAGCAACGGGGGGAACACTGAAGCTTTCTTT